This T cell receptor (beta chain) appears in the sequencing data of a study of radiation and T cells in renal cell carcinoma. Study-level information: Nephrectomy followed 15 Gy stereotactic body radiation by 4 weeks.

Sequencing used immunoSEQ multiplex PCR; TCRdb keeps in-frame clones, though not all of them. The sample has some 58,000 clones, just over 75% seen once; the top ten hold about 7%. Concerning this clone: The antigen is unknown.

This CDR3 is 16 amino acids long. Germline V gene data show CDR1 as WNHNN and CDR2 as SYGVQD (reference sequence). The V and J ends lost 3 bases and 0 bases respectively, with 12 bases between them. As to time point: blood 2 weeks post-SBRT. Treatment of the sample: 15 Gy SBRT to primary tumor, nephrectomy 4 weeks later. Notes on the study in general: In blood, top tumor clones expanded by 2 weeks, shrinking by 4. No pretreatment tumor biopsies were available for baseline clonotypes.

This chain connects TRBV10-1 to TRBJ1-3; TRBD1 might be the D (5 bases). Specimen: blood, collected from a patient whose treatment included radiotherapy and nephrectomy. This TCR was recovered from a man in his fifties or sixties with renal cell carcinoma. This chain's CDR3 is CASSDPGASSGNTIYF. The CDR3 bases are TGCGCCAGCAGTGATCCCGGGGCCAGCTCTGGAAACACCATATATTTT.